This T cell receptor (beta chain) was found in a study of cytomegalovirus exposure and HLA in healthy donors. Study-level findings and limits: An analysis done earlier found most TCR beta V segments productive about 87% or about 30% of the time. There was a cluster of highly shared sequence variants that was likely a sequencing artifact.

A word on this clone: Its antigen is undetermined.

There are 18 residues in the CDR3. J lost 6 bases, V lost 0 bases, and 9 bases had no gene match. Germline V gene data show CDR1 as SNHLY and CDR2 as FYNNEI. The PCR was carried out with 60 Vbeta primers and 13 Jbeta primers. Assay: immunoSEQ multiplex PCR; the TCRdb copy retains only in-frame clones and omits some. The top ten clones hold roughly 6% of a sample with around 150,000 clones, just over 65% of them seen once. The receptor was isolated from a woman aged 55-70 years in good health and CMV-seronegative. Sequencing input: PBMCs. The chain links TRBV2 to TRBJ2-2; 11 bases fit TRBD1. In DNA, the CDR3 is TGTGCCAGCAGTGAAGCACCTCCGGGACAGGGGGGATCCGGGGAGCTGTTTTTT. Its protein product is CASSEAPPGQGGSGELFF.